Listed here are 25 T cell receptor beta chains from one sample, sequenced in a study of early T cells in non-severe SARS-CoV-2 infection. One entry per CDR3 protein results from TCRdb running MiXCR on the 5' RACE reads. This sample yields 50,000 to 65,000 distinct CDR3 sequences, of which 20% to 25% are seen a single time; more than 15% belongs to the top ten. Sequencing was performed on whole blood, taken at baseline. The receptors were gathered from an adult who was a healthcare worker with PCR-confirmed SARS-CoV-2 infection or an uninfected control (not recorded which).

This rearrangement joins TRBV2 to TRBJ2-4, with TRBD2 identical over 8 bases. The CDR3 length is 13 residues. Per germline, CDR1 SNHLY and CDR2 FYNNEI. Trimming cost V 5 bases and J 9 bases; bases outside gene matches: 6. The CDR3 nucleotides are TGTGCCAGCAGTCCGGCGGGGGGACCCATTCAGTACTTC. It yields the protein CASSPAGGPIQYF.

This clonotype was picked up a small number of times. The chain is built from TRBV6-1 and TRBJ2-2, with 8 bases aligning to TRBD1. Germline V gives CDR1 MNHNS, CDR2 SASEGT. V lost 4 bases to trimming and J lost 4 bases; unmatched junction nucleotides: 8. The CDR3 totals 16 residues. CDR3: CASSGIDRGTTGELFF. The CDR3 DNA reads as TGTGCCAGCAGTGGAATCGACAGGGGTACCACCGGGGAGCTGTTTTTT.

This clonotype was counted many times. The chain is built from TRBV19 and TRBJ1-2; D unresolved. The CDR3 loop spans 13 amino acids. Between the trimmed V and J ends, which lost 2 bases and 3 bases, there was a span of 7 bases. Germline V gene sequence: CDR1 LNHDA, CDR2 SQIVND (reference sequence). The CDR3 DNA reads as TGTGCCAGTAGTATAATGGCGGACTATGGCTACACCTTC. Translating gives CASSIMADYGYTF.

This clonotype was seen a handful of times. The J gene is TRBJ2-3, the V gene TRBV11-2; D uncertain. From germline, CDR1 is SGHAT and CDR2 FQNNGV. The V and J ends lost 1 base and 0 bases respectively, with 5 bases between them. The CDR3 runs 14 residues. CDR3 sequence reads: CASSLGASTDTQYF. CDR3 sequence (DNA): TGTGCCAGCAGCTTAGGGGCTAGCACAGATACGCAGTATTTT. The entire variable domain, with the rest obtained from reference TRBV11-2 and TRBJ2-3, is as follows: EAGVAQSPRYKIIEKRQSVAFWCNPISGHATLYWYQQILGQGPKLLIQFQNNGVVDDSQLPKDRFSAERLKGVDSTLKIQPAKLEDSAVYLCASSLGASTDTQYFGPGTRLTVL.

This CDR3 reads CASSEQGAEQFF. Written as DNA, the CDR3 is TGTGCCAGCAGTGAACAGGGGGCTGAGCAGTTCTTC. The chain joins TRBV25-1 to TRBJ2-1, with 8 nucleotides matching TRBD1. Germline assignment: CDR1 MGHDK and CDR2 SYGVNS. J was trimmed by 9 bases and V by 2 bases; bases with no gene match: 0. CDR3 length: 12 residues.

The table lists this clonotype with many counts. The chain carries TRBV7-9 and TRBJ2-6, with unresolved D. In germline, CDR1 is SEHNR, CDR2 FQNEAQ (reference sequence). The CDR3 runs to 14 residues. V dropped 3 bases and J dropped 3 bases, with 6 bases sitting between them. The CDR3 DNA reads as TGTGCCAGCAGCTTCTTGGTTGGGGCCAACGTCCTGACTTTC. Amino acid sequence: CASSFLVGANVLTF.

This chain uses TRBV30 with TRBJ1-2; no firm D call. Germline V gene data show CDR1 as GTSNPN and CDR2 as SVGIG (reference sequence). The CDR3 loop spans 12 amino acids. Deletions cut 4 bases from V and 5 bases from J, with 11 bases between. CDR3 sequence reads: CAWKPRRYGYTF. DNA for the CDR3: TGTGCCTGGAAGCCGCGGAGGTATGGCTACACCTTC. Full variable domain (rest looked up from reference TRBV30 and TRBJ1-2): SQTIHQWPATLVQPVGSPLSLECTVEGTSNPNLYWYRQAAGRGLQLLFYSVGIGQISSEVPQNLSASRPQDRQFILSSKKLLLSDSGFYLCAWKPRRYGYTFGSGTRLTVV.

The CDR3 protein is CASSVPGMDQPQHF. DNA of the CDR3: TGTGCCAGCAGTGTCCCAGGGATGGATCAGCCCCAGCATTTT. This chain joins TRBV12-3 or TRBV12-4 and TRBJ1-5, with D possibly TRBD1 on 5 matching bases. V was shortened by 5 bases and J by 5 bases, with 13 bases between the two germline ends. The CDR3 sequence is 14 residues long.

This clonotype has more than one count but fewer than ten. This rearrangement joins TRBV5-5 to TRBJ1-3; the D is unclear. Trimming shortened V by 3 bases and J by 0 bases, and 13 bases separated the two germline ends. This CDR3 is built from 16 residues. CDR1 is SGHKS, CDR2 YYEKEE, per germline (reference sequence). CDR3 in amino acids: CASSSTGFSSGNTIYF. The CDR3 coding sequence is TGTGCCAGCAGCTCGACGGGATTTTCCTCTGGAAACACCATATATTTT.

The rearrangement uses TRBV5-1 and TRBJ1-2; no reliable D call. V lost 0 bases to trimming and J lost 4 bases, with 10 bases between them. This CDR3 comprises 14 residues. The germline CDR1 and CDR2 sequences are SGHRS and YFSETQ. The CDR3 DNA follows: TGCGCCAGCAGCTTGGGGCAGAAACGCTATGGCTACACCTTC. It is translated as CASSLGQKRYGYTF.

This chain links TRBV29-1 with TRBJ2-5; TRBD2 aligns across 8 bases. This CDR3 region has 14 residues. Germline V gene sequence: CDR1 SQVTM, CDR2 ANQGSEA. The ends lost 2 bases at V and 2 bases at J; junction bases unmatched: 4. The CDR3 protein is CSVETLAAQETQYF. The CDR3 nucleotides read TGCAGCGTTGAAACACTAGCGGCACAAGAGACCCAGTACTTC.

The table lists this clonotype with a few counts. The chain joins TRBV5-4 to TRBJ2-5; 11 nucleotides agree with TRBD2. Germline CDR1 reads SGHNT; CDR2 reads YYREEE (reference sequence). Trimming cost V 2 bases and J 4 bases; bases outside gene matches: 4. The CDR3 is 15 residues long. DNA of the CDR3: TGTGCCAGCAGCTTTAGCGGGGGGGCTCCAGAGACCCAGTACTTC. It translates to CASSFSGGAPETQYF.

V usage is TRBV7-9 and J usage is TRBJ1-1, with D unclear. This CDR3 is built from 13 residues. CDR1 and CDR2 (germline): SEHNR, FQNEAQ (reference sequence). V was shortened by 1 base and J by 0 bases, with 3 bases between the two germline ends. CDR3 DNA: TGTGCCAGCAGCTTAGTGATGAACACTGAAGCTTTCTTT. Protein product: CASSLVMNTEAFF.

The table lists this clonotype with a few counts. The rearrangement uses TRBV11-2 and TRBJ2-1; TRBD2 agrees at 9 bases. The CDR3 is made up of 17 amino acids. J gave up 0 bases and V 5 bases, and 8 bases lay outside the gene matches. Germline V gene lookup returns CDR1 SGHAT and CDR2 FQNNGV. The CDR3 reads CASSPRRGGSSYNEQFF. For the CDR3, the DNA is TGTGCCAGCAGCCCCAGGCGGGGGGGGAGCTCCTACAATGAGCAGTTCTTC.

The gene calls are TRBV7-2 and TRBJ2-7, with a tentative D call TRBD2 (6 bases). Looked up from germline, CDR1 is SGHTA and CDR2 is FQGNSA. This CDR3 comprises 14 residues. With 6 bases removed from V and 0 bases from J, the gap between germline ends came to 12 bases. DNA for the CDR3: TGTGCCAGCAGTACCGGGACTGGCTCCTACGAGCAGTACTTC. Translation gives CASSTGTGSYEQYF.

This clonotype was detected a few times. The genes are TRBV7-9 and TRBJ1-3; no clear D gene. In germline, CDR1 is SEHNR, CDR2 FQNEAQ (reference sequence). CDR3 length: 14 amino acids. With 5 bases removed from V and 6 bases from J, the gap between germline ends came to 14 bases. The CDR3 loop reads CASSPGRSENTIYF. The CDR3, as DNA: TGTGCCAGCAGCCCCGGGCGGTCGGAAAACACCATATATTTT.

This sequence joins TRBV2 and TRBJ1-4; possible D gene TRBD1, 6 bases. The V gene lost 6 bases and the J gene lost 2 bases, with 10 bases spanning the gap. Per the germline V gene, CDR1 is SNHLY and CDR2 is FYNNEI. CDR3 size: 14 residues. CDR3 region: CASRVQGTNEKLFF. As DNA, the CDR3 is TGTGCCAGCAGAGTCCAGGGGACTAATGAAAAACTGTTTTTT.

This clonotype was counted a few times. V usage is TRBV7-8 and J usage is TRBJ2-3; D may be TRBD1 (5 bases). Per germline, CDR1 SGHVS and CDR2 FQNEAQ. V shed 1 base and J shed 1 base, with 6 bases lying between them. This CDR3 contains 14 residues. The CDR3 reads CASSLEGGTDTQYF. DNA for the CDR3: TGTGCCAGCAGCTTAGAAGGGGGCACAGATACGCAGTATTTT.

V usage is TRBV7-9 and J usage is TRBJ1-1; the D is unclear. The CDR3 contains 14 residues. V lost 5 bases to trimming and J lost 1 base, with 11 bases between them. CDR1 and CDR2 (germline): SEHNR, FQNEAQ (reference sequence). The CDR3 sequence: CASSRETGNTEAFF. The CDR3 region has the DNA TGTGCCAGCAGCCGAGAGACGGGGAACACTGAAGCTTTCTTT.

This clonotype was detected many times. The chain recombines TRBV12-3 or TRBV12-4 with TRBJ2-1; D is perhaps TRBD2 (6 bases). Trimming shortened V by 4 bases and J by 7 bases, and 11 bases separated the two germline ends. The CDR3 length is 13 residues. This chain's CDR3 is CASSSILANEQFF. CDR3 nucleotide sequence: TGTGCCAGCAGTTCGATCCTAGCGAATGAGCAGTTCTTC.

There are a few counts of this clonotype. V gene TRBV7-8 combines with J gene TRBJ2-5; 7 positions match TRBD2. Germline CDR1 reads SGHVS; CDR2 reads FQNEAQ. This CDR3 has 15 amino acids. Trimming took 5 bases from V and 5 from J; bases not matched to a gene: 11. The CDR3 DNA reads TGTGCCAGCAGCCCCCAAGCTGCGGGGGTGGAGACCCAGTACTTC. This sequence encodes CASSPQAAGVETQYF.

The chain is built from TRBV12-3 or TRBV12-4 and TRBJ2-2; D is unclear. The CDR3 spans 13 residues. V shed 3 bases and J shed 4 bases, with 6 bases lying between them. The CDR3 loop reads CASSFTGTGELFF. The CDR3 DNA reads as TGTGCCAGCAGTTTTACGGGCACCGGGGAGCTGTTTTTT.

The V gene is TRBV20-1, the J gene TRBJ1-6; a possible D gene is TRBD1 (6 bases). The germline V gene encodes CDR1 DFQATT and CDR2 SNEGSKA (reference sequence). The CDR3 extends over 16 amino acids. V was cut by 4 bases and J by 5 bases, with 18 bases left in between. As DNA, the CDR3 is TGCAGTGCTACCGAGGGGGGAGTTGGAAATAATTCACCCCTCCACTTT. Amino acids: CSATEGGVGNNSPLHF.

Ten or more counts support this clonotype. CDR3 in amino acids: CSAGGLDRGMGNTIYF. DNA for the CDR3: TGCAGTGCGGGGGGGTTAGACAGAGGGATGGGAAACACCATATATTTT. This chain joins TRBV20-1 and TRBJ1-3; the D gene is possibly TRBD1 (5 bases). The ends were cut back, 6 bases at V and 4 bases at J, with 22 bases in the middle. The CDR3 loop spans 16 amino acids. Germline CDR1 is DFQATT and CDR2 is SNEGSKA (reference sequence).

This chain uses TRBV14 with TRBJ1-2; D is uncertain. This CDR3 has 15 residues. The V gene's germline CDR1 is SGHDN and CDR2 FVKESK. Trimming took 2 bases from V and 4 from J, leaving 14 bases between them. The CDR3 region has the DNA TGTGCCAGCAGCCAAACTACCCAAGGAGGCTATGGCTACACCTTC. Protein product: CASSQTTQGGYGYTF.